The rows below give T cell receptor beta chains drawn from one sample of a study of blood T cell repertoires in COVID-19. This table comes from immunoSEQ multiplex PCR, and its TCRdb copy is limited to in-frame clones, with some not included. This repertoire shows some 140,000 clones, just over 75% found once; its top ten account for about a tenth. The sequencing input was peripheral blood. Source of these receptors: a human donor in a cohort sampled during active COVID-19. Each CDR3 is given with its conserved first and last residue. D genes are given only for firm matches. Clone size is shown for a subset of rows, as once, few, many or a class of expanded clone.

v_call	d_call	clone_size	j_call	cdr3_nt	cdr3_aa
TRBV19	NA	NA	TRBJ1-2	TGTGCCAGTAGTATAGCCGACAGCTATGGCTACACCTTC	CASSIADSYGYTF
TRBV2	TRBD2	NA	TRBJ2-5	TGTGCCAGCAAGGCTAGCGGGGATCAAGAGACCCAGTACTTC	CASKASGDQETQYF
TRBV27	NA	few	TRBJ1-5	TGTGCCAGCAGCATGGACAGCCCTCATCAGCCCCAGCATTTT	CASSMDSPHQPQHF
TRBV30	NA	NA	TRBJ1-5	TGTGCCTGGAGTGTATCCTACGGGGGCCAGCATTTT	CAWSVSYGGQHF
TRBV7-2	NA	NA	TRBJ2-5	TGTGCCAGCAGCTTCGACTCAAGGGAGACCCAGTACTTC	CASSFDSRETQYF
TRBV12-5	NA	NA	TRBJ2-2	TGTGCTAGTGCCCAGGGGACGAACACCGGGGAGCTGTTTTTT	CASAQGTNTGELFF
TRBV7-9	NA	NA	TRBJ1-1	TGTGCCAGCAGCTTAACAGAGAACACTGAAGCTTTCTTT	CASSLTENTEAFF
TRBV30	NA	NA	TRBJ1-1	TGTGCCTGGAGTAGCGGGGGGAACACTGAAGCTTTCTTT	CAWSSGGNTEAFF
TRBV7-9	TRBD2	NA	TRBJ2-1	TGTGCCAGCAGTCCCGCAAGCGGGGGATCCTCCTCCTACAATGAGCAGTTCTTC	CASSPASGGSSSYNEQFF
TRBV19	NA	NA	TRBJ1-2	TGTGCCAGTAGTATCCCGACAGGTTTTAACTATGGCTACACCTTC	CASSIPTGFNYGYTF
TRBV5-1	NA	NA	TRBJ1-6	TGCGCCAGCAGCTTGGGACAGGATAATTCACCCCTCCACTTT	CASSLGQDNSPLHF
TRBV5-1	TRBD2	once	TRBJ2-5	TGCGCCAGCAGCTTGGGGACTAGCAGCAACCAAGAGACCCAGTACTTC	CASSLGTSSNQETQYF
TRBV19	TRBD1	NA	TRBJ1-6	TGTGCCAGTAGAAGCCGGGACAGGGGGAATTCACCCCTCCACTTT	CASRSRDRGNSPLHF
TRBV2	TRBD1	NA	TRBJ2-7	TGTGCCAGCGCCGGGACAGGGGTTAGCGAGCAGTACTTC	CASAGTGVSEQYF
TRBV7-9	NA	NA	TRBJ2-3	TGTGCCAGCAGCTGGCGCACAGATACGCAGTATTTT	CASSWRTDTQYF
TRBV3-1/TRBV3-2	TRBD1	NA	TRBJ1-6	TGTGCCAGCAGCCTAGCCGGAGGGGGCGATAATTCACCCCTCCACTTT	CASSLAGGGDNSPLHF
TRBV12-5	TRBD2	NA	TRBJ2-1	TGTGCTAGTGGTTTGGGACGGGGGGAACTGTACAATGAGCAGTTCTTC	CASGLGRGELYNEQFF
TRBV10-1	TRBD2	NA	TRBJ2-1	TGCGCCAGCAGTGATCCGGGGGGGCCCCACAATGAGCAGTTCTTC	CASSDPGGPHNEQFF
TRBV2	NA	once	TRBJ1-1	TGTGCCAGCAGGGGTAAGACAGGTGAATTCACTGAAGCTTTCTTT	CASRGKTGEFTEAFF
TRBV7-9	NA	NA	TRBJ1-2	TGTGCCAGCAGCTTAGCGCGAGGAACGGCTAGCTCTAACTATGGCTACACCTTC	CASSLARGTASSNYGYTF
TRBV5-6	TRBD1	NA	TRBJ1-2	TGTGCCAGCAGCCCTGACAGGGCCGAGGGCTACACCTTC	CASSPDRAEGYTF
TRBV16	TRBD1	NA	TRBJ2-4	TGTGCCAGCAGCCAATCACAGGGGGAGGACATTCAGTACTTC	CASSQSQGEDIQYF
TRBV5-1	NA	few	TRBJ2-5	TGCGCCAGCAGCTTCCGCCCGAGAAACTCGGGAGAGACCCAGTACTTC	CASSFRPRNSGETQYF
TRBV7-8	NA	NA	TRBJ1-6	TGTGCCAGCAGCACCCGGGGGGCCCCGGGGAGTACATTTAATTCACCCCTCCACTTT	CASSTRGAPGSTFNSPLHF
TRBV30	TRBD1	few	TRBJ1-2	TGTGCCTCCAGGACAGGGATTAACTATGGCTACACCTTC	CASRTGINYGYTF
TRBV30	TRBD1	NA	TRBJ2-7	TGTGCCTGGAGAGGGACAGGGAGGGTAAGATTCGAGCAGTACTTC	CAWRGTGRVRFEQYF
TRBV11-2	TRBD2	NA	TRBJ2-3	TGTGCCAGCAGCCGAGACGGCGGGGGGGCCGCAGATACGCAGTATTTT	CASSRDGGGAADTQYF
TRBV5-5	TRBD1	once	TRBJ2-3	TGTGCCAGCAGCCCCGGGACAGGAGTTCCAGATACGCAGTATTTT	CASSPGTGVPDTQYF
TRBV11-2	NA	NA	TRBJ2-7	TGTGCCAGCAGCCCCGTAGGGGTCTCGGGCTCCTACGAGCAGTACTTC	CASSPVGVSGSYEQYF
TRBV30	NA	once	TRBJ2-3	TGTGCCTGGAGCTACAGGCTTGGGGCAGATACGCAGTATTTT	CAWSYRLGADTQYF
TRBV24-1	NA	NA	TRBJ2-3	TGTGCCACCAGTGATCTACCCAGTGTAGCTAGCACAGATACGCAGTATTTT	CATSDLPSVASTDTQYF
TRBV6-1	TRBD1	NA	TRBJ1-1	TGTGCCAGCAGTGAATTCGCCGGGACAGGGGGCGTCACTGAAGCTTTCTTT	CASSEFAGTGGVTEAFF
TRBV29-1	NA	NA	TRBJ1-2	TGCAGCGCCGGAGGAGTGGATGGCTACACCTTC	CSAGGVDGYTF
TRBV29-1	TRBD1	NA	TRBJ1-1	TGCAGCGTTGAAACAGGGGGCATCACTGAAGCTTTCTTT	CSVETGGITEAFF
TRBV11-2	NA	NA	TRBJ1-2	TGTGCCAGCAGCCCCGACAGCCCTAACTATGGCTACACCTTC	CASSPDSPNYGYTF